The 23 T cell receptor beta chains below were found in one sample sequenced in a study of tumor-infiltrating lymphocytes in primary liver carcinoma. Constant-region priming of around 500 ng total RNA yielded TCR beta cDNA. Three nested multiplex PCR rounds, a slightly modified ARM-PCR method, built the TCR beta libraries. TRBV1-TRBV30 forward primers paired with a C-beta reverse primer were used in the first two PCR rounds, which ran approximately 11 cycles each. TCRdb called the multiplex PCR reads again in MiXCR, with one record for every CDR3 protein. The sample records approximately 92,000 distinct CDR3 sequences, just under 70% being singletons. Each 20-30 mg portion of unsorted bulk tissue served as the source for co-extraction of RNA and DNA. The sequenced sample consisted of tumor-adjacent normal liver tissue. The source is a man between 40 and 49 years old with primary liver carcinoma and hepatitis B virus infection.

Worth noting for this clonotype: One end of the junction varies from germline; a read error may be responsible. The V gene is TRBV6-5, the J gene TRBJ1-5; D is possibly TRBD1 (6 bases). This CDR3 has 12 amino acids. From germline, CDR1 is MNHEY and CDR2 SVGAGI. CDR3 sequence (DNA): TGTGTCACCAGGGGTAGCAATCGGCCCCAGCATTTT. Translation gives CVTRGSNRPQHF.

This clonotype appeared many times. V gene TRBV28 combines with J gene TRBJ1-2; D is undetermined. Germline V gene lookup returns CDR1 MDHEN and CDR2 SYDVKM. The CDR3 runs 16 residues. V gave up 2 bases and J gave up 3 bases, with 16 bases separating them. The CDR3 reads CASSLLYDVRYYGYTF. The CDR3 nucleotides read TGTGCCAGCAGTTTACTATACGACGTACGGTACTATGGCTACACCTTC.

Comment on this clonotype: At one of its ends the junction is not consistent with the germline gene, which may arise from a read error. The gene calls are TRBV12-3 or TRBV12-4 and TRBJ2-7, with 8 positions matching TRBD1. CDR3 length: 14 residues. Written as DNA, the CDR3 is TGTGCCAGCAGCACGGGACAGGAAACCCACGAGCAGCACTTC. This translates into CASSTGQETHEQHF.

The CDR3 here is CASRNGYF. The CDR3 DNA sequence: TGTGCCAGCAGGAACGGATACTTC. The genes are TRBV6-4 and TRBJ2-7; D remains unclear. Trimming shortened V by 6 bases and J by 13 bases, and 7 bases separated the two germline ends. Germline V CDR1 and CDR2: MRHNA, SNTAGT. This CDR3 contains 8 residues.

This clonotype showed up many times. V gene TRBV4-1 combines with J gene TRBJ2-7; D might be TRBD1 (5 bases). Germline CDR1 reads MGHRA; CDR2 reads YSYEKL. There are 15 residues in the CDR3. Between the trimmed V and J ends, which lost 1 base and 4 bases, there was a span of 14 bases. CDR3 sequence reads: CASSQAARVEYEQYF. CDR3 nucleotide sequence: TGCGCCAGCAGCCAAGCCGCCAGGGTAGAGTACGAGCAGTACTTC.

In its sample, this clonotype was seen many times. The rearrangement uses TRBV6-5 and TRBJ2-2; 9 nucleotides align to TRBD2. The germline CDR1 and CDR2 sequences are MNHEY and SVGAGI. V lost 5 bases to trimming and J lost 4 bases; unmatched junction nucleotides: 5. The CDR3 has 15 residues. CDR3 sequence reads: CASSPGTSSTGELFF. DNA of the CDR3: TGTGCCAGCAGTCCCGGGACTAGCTCCACCGGGGAGCTGTTTTTT.

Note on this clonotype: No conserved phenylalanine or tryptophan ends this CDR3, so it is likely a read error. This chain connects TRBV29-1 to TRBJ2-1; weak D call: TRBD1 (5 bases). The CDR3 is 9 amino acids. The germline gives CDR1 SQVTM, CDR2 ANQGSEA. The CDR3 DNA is TGCGGATCGGACAATAAGCAGTTCATC. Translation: CGSDNKQFI.

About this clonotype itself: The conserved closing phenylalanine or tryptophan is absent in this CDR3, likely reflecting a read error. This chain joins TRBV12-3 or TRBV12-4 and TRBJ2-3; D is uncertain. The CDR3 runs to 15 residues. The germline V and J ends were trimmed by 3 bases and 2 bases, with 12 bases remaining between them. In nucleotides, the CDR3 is TGTGCCAGCAGTTTTCCCCCTAACCCCACAGATACGCAGTATTTG. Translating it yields CASSFPPNPTDTQYL.

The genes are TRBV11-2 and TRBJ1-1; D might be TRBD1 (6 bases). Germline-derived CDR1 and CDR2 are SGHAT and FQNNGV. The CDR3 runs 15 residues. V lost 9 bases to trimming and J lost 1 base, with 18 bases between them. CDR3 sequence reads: CASSLSRGPNTEAFF. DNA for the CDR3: TGTGCCAGTAGTCTCAGCAGGGGCCCGAACACTGAAGCTTTCTTT.

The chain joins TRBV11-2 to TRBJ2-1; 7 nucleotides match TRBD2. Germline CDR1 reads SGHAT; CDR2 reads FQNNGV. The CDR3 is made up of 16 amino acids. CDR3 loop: CASRSPGGGAYNEQFF. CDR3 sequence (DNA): TGTGCTAGCCGCTCGCCCGGTGGGGGGGCCTACAATGAGCAGTTCTTC.

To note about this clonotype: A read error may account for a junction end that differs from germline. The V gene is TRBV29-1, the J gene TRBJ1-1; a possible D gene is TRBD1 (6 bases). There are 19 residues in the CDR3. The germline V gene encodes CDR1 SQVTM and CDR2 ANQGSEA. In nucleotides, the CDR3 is TGCAGCATTGAGGGGGGGTCCTACTCTGACGGGCGAAGAAGAACTGAAGCTTTCTTT. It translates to CSIEGGSYSDGRRRTEAFF.

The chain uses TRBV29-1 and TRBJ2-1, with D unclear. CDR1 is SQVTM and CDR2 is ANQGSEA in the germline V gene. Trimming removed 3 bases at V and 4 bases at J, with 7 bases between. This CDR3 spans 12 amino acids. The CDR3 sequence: CSVDVGYNEQFF. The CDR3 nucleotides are TGCAGCGTTGACGTGGGATACAATGAGCAGTTCTTC.

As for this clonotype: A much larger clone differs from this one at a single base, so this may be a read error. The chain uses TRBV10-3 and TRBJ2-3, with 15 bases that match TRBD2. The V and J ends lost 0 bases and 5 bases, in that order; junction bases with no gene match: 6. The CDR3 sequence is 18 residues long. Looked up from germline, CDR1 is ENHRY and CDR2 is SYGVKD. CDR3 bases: TGTGCCATCAGTGAGTCCCGGGGACTAGCGGGAGGTATAGATACGCAGTATTTT. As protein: CAISESRGLAGGIDTQYF.

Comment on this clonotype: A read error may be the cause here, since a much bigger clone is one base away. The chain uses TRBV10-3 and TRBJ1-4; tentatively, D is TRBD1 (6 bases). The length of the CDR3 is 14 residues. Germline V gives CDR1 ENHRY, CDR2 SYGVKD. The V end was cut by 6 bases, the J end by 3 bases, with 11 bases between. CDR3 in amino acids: CAISSGDANEKLFF. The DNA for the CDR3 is TGTGCCATCAGCTCAGGGGACGCTAATGAAAAACTGTTTTTT.

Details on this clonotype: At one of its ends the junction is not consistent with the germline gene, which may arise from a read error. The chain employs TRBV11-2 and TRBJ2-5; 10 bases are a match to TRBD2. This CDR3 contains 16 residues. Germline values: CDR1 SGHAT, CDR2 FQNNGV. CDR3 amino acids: CASSSGGAGGPETQYF. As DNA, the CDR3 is TGTGCCAGTAGCTCGGGAGGAGCGGGAGGGCCGGAGACCCAGTACTTC.

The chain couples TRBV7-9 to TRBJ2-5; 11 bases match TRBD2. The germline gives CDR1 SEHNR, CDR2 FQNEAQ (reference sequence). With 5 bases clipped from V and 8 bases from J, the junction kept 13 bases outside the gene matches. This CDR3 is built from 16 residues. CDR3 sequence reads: CASSPPVAGGVNTQYF. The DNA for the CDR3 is TGTGCCAGCAGCCCCCCCGTAGCGGGAGGGGTGAATACCCAGTACTTC.

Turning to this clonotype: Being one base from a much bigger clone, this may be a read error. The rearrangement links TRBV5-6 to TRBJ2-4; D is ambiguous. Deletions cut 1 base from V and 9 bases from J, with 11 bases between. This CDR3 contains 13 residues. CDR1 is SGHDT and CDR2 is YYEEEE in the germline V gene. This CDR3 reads CASSLNRVGIQYF. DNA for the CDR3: TGTGCCAGCAGCTTGAATCGGGTTGGCATTCAGTACTTC.

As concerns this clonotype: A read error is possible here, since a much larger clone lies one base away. The CDR3, as DNA: TGCGCCAGCGGCCAACAGGACGGGACCGGGGAGCTGTTTTTT. This codes for CASGQQDGTGELFF. The chain links TRBV4-1 to TRBJ2-2; D is possibly TRBD1 (5 bases). Germline CDR1 MGHRA, CDR2 YSYEKL. CDR3 length equals 14 residues.

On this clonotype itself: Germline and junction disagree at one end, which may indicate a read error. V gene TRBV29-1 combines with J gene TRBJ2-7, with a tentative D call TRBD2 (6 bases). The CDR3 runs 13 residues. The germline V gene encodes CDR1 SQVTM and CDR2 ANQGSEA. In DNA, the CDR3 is TGCAGCGTTCAAGGGACTCTTGAGGGCGAACAGCATTTC. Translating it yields CSVQGTLEGEQHF.

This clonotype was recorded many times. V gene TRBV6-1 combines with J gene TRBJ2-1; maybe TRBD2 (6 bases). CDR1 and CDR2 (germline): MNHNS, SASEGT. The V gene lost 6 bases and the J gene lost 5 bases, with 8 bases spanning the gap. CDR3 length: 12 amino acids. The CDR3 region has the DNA TGTGCCAGCAGGACGGGGGACAATGAGCAGTTCTTC. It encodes CASRTGDNEQFF.

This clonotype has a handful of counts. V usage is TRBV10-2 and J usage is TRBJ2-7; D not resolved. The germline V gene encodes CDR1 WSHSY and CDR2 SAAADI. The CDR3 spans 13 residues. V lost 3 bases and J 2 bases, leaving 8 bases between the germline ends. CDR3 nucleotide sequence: TGCGCCAGCAGTGAAACGGCCGCCTACGAGCAGTACTTC. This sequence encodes CASSETAAYEQYF.

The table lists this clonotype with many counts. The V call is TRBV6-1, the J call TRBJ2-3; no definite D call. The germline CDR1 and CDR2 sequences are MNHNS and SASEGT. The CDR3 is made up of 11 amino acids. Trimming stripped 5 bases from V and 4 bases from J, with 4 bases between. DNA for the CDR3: TGTGCCAGCAGTCCTTCAGATACGCAGTATTTT. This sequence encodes CASSPSDTQYF.

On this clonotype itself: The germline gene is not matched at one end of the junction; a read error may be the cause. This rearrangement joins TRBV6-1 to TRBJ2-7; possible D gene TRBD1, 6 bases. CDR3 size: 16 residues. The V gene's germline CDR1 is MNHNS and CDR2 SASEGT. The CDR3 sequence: CASSEGQTGPSYEHYF. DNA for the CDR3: TGTGCCAGCAGCGAAGGCCAGACAGGTCCCTCTTACGAGCATTACTTC.